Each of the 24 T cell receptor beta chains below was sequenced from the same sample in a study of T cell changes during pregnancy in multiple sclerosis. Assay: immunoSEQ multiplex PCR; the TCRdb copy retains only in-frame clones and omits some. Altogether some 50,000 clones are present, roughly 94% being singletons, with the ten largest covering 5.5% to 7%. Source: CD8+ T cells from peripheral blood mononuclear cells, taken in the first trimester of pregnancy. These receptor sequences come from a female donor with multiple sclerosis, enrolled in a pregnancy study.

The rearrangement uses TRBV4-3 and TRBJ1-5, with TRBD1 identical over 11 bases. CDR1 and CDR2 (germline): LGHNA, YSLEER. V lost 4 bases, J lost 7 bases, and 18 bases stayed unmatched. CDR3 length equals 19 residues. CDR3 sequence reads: CASSPKVDLIGTGGQPQHF. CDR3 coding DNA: TGCGCCAGCAGCCCCAAAGTGGATCTTATCGGGACAGGGGGACAGCCCCAGCATTTT.

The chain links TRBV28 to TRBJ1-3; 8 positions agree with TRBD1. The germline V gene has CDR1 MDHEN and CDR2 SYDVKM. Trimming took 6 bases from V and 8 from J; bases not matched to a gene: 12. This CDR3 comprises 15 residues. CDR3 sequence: CASRGAGGLSDTIYF. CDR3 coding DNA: TGTGCCAGCAGAGGGGCAGGGGGCCTCTCTGACACCATATATTTT.

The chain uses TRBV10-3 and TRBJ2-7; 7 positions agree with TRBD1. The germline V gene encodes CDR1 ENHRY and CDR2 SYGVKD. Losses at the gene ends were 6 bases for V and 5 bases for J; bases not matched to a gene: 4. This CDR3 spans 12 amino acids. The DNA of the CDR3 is TGTGCCATCAGGACAGGGACCCACGAGCAGTACTTC. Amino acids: CAIRTGTHEQYF.

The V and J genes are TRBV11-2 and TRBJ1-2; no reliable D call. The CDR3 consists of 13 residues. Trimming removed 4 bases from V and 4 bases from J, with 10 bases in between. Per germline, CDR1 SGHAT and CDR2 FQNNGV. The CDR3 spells CASSSLPFYGYTF. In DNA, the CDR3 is TGTGCCAGCAGCTCCCTTCCGTTCTATGGCTACACCTTC.

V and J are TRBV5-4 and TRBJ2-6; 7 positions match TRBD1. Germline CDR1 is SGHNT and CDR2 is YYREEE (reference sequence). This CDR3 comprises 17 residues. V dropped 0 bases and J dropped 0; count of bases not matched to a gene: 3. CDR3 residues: CASSLEGATSGANVLTF. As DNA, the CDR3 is TGTGCCAGCAGCTTGGAGGGGGCCACCTCTGGGGCCAACGTCCTGACTTTC. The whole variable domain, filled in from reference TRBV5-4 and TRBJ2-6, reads ETGVTQSPTHLIKTRGQQVTLRCSSQSGHNTVSWYQQALGQGPQFIFQYYREEENGRGNFPPRFSGLQFPNYSSELNVNALELDDSALYLCASSLEGATSGANVLTFGAGSRLTVL.

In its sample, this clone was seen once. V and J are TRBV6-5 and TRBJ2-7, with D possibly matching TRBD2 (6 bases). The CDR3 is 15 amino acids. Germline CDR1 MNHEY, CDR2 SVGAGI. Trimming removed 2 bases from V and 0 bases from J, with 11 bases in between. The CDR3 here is CASSYIGGASYEQYF. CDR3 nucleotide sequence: TGTGCCAGCAGTTACATCGGGGGAGCCTCCTACGAGCAGTACTTC.

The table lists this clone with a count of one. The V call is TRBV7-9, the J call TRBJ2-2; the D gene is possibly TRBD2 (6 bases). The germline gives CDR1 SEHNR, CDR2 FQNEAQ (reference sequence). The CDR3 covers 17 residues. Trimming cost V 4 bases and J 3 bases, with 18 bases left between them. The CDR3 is CASSSSLALEDTGELFF. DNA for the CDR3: TGTGCCAGCAGCTCCTCACTAGCTTTAGAAGACACCGGGGAGCTGTTTTTT.

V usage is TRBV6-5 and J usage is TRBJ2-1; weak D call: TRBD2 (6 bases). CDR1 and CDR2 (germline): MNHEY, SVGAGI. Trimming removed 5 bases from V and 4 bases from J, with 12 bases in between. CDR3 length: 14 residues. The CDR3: CASSRREAYNEQFF. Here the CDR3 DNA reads TGTGCCAGCAGTCGGAGGGAGGCATACAATGAGCAGTTCTTC.

CDR3 amino acids: CASRVDRADTGELFF. In nucleotides, the CDR3 is TGTGCCAGCAGGGTCGACAGGGCCGACACCGGGGAGCTGTTTTTT. This chain joins TRBV7-9 and TRBJ2-2; 7 positions agree with TRBD1. Unmatched junction bases numbered 7, after V lost 6 bases and J lost 3 bases. Germline loops: CDR1 SEHNR, CDR2 FQNEAQ (reference sequence). This CDR3 region has 15 residues.

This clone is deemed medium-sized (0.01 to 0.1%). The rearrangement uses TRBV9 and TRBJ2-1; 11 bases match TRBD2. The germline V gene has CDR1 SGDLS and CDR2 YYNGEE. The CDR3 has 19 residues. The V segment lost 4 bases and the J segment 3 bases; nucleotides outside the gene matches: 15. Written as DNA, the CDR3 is TGTGCCAGCAGCCCGAGCGCGGTCACTAGCGGGAGTTTCTACAATGAGCAGTTCTTC. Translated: CASSPSAVTSGSFYNEQFF.

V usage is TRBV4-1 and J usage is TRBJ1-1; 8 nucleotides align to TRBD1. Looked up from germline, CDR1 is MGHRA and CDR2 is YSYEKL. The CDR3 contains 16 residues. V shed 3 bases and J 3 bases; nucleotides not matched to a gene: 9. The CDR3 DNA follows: TGCGCCAGCAGCCAGGGGCAGGGGGCTGGGGACACTGAAGCTTTCTTT. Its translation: CASSQGQGAGDTEAFF.

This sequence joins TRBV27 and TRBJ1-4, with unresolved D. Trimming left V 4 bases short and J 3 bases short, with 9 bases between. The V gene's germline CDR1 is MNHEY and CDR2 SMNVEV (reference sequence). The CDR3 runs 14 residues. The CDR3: CASSSGFPNEKLFF. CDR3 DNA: TGTGCCAGCAGTTCGGGGTTTCCTAATGAAAAACTGTTTTTT.

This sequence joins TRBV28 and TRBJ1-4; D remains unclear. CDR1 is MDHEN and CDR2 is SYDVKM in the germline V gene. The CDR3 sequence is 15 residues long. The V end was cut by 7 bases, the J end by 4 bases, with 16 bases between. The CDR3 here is CASTLYGVDNEKLFF. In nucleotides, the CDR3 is TGTGCCAGCACCCTGTACGGGGTCGATAATGAAAAACTGTTTTTT.

CDR3 protein: CASRLAGGLETQYF. The CDR3 nucleotides read TGTGCCAGCAGACTAGCGGGAGGGCTGGAGACCCAGTACTTC. The chain recombines TRBV27 with TRBJ2-5, with 13 bases aligning to TRBD2. CDR3 length: 14 amino acids. Losses at the gene ends were 6 bases for V and 5 bases for J; bases not matched to a gene: 3. Germline V gene lookup returns CDR1 MNHEY and CDR2 SMNVEV (reference sequence).

The CDR3, as DNA: TGTGCCAGCATTCTAGGGGGTCGGGGATCTGGGGCCAACGTCCTGACTTTC. It translates to CASILGGRGSGANVLTF. This chain joins TRBV7-9 and TRBJ2-6, with a tentative D call TRBD1 (6 bases). The CDR3 sequence is 17 residues long. Germline assignment: CDR1 SEHNR and CDR2 FQNEAQ (reference sequence). V gave up 7 bases and J gave up 1 base, with 17 bases separating them.

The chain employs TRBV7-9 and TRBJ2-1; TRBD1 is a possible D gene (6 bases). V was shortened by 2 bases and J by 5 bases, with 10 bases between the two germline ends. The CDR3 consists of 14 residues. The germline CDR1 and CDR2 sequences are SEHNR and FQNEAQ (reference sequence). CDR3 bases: TGTGCCAGCAGCTTATCCTGGGACAACAATGAGCAGTTCTTC. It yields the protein CASSLSWDNNEQFF.

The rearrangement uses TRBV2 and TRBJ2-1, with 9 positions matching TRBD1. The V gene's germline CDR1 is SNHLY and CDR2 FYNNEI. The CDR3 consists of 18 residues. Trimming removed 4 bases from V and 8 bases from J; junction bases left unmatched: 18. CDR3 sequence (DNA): TGTGCCAGCAGTGGCTCTAGGACAGGGGCTCCAGCGATTTATGAGCAGTTCTTC. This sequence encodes CASSGSRTGAPAIYEQFF.

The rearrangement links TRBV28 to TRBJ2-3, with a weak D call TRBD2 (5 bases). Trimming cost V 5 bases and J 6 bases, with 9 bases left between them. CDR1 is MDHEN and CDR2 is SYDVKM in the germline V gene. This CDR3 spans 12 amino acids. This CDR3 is CASSGRGDTQYF. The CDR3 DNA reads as TGTGCCAGCAGTGGCCGCGGGGATACGCAGTATTTT. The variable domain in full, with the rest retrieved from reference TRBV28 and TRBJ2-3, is DVKVTQSSRYLVKRTGEKVFLECVQDMDHENMFWYRQDPGLGLRLIYFSYDVKMKEKGDIPEGYSVSREKKERFSLILESASTNQTSMYLCASSGRGDTQYFGPGTRLTVL.

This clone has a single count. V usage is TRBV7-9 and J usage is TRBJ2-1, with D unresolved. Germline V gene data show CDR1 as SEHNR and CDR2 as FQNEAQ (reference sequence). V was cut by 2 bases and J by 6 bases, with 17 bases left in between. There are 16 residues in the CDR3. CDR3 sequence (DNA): TGTGCCAGCAGCTTATCCGGTTTCCGTCTTGTCAATGAGCAGTTCTTC. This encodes CASSLSGFRLVNEQFF.

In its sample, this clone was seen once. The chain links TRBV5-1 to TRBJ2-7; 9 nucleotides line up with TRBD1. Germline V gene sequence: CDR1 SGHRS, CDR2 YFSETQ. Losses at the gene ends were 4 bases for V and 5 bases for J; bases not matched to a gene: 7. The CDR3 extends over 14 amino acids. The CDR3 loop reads CASSRTGELNEQYF. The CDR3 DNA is TGCGCCAGCAGCCGGACAGGGGAGTTGAACGAGCAGTACTTC.

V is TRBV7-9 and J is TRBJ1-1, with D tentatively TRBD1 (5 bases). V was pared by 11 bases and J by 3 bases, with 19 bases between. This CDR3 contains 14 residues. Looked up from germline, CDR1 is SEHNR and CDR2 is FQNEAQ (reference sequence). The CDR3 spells CAGAPLGGHTEAFF. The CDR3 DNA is TGTGCCGGGGCCCCTCTCGGGGGTCACACTGAAGCTTTCTTT.

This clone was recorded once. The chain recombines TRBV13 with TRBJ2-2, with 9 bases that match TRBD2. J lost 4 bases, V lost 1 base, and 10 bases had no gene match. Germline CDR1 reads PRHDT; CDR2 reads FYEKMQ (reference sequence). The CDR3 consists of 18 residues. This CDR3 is CASSLAGVAGEITGELFF. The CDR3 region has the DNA TGTGCCAGCAGCTTAGCTGGGGTAGCGGGGGAGATCACCGGGGAGCTGTTTTTT.

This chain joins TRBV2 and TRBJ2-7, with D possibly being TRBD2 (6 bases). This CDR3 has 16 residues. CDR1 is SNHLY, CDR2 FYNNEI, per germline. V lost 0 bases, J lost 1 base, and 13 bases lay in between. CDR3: CASSEAPRDLSYEQYF. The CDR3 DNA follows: TGTGCCAGCAGTGAAGCGCCTAGGGACTTATCCTACGAGCAGTACTTC.

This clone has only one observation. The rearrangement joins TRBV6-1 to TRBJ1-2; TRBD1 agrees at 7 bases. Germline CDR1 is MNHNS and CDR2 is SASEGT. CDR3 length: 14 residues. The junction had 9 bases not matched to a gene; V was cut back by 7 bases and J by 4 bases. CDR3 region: CASTQTGVGYGYTF. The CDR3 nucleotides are TGTGCCAGCACCCAAACAGGGGTTGGCTATGGCTACACCTTC.